This T cell receptor (beta chain) was found in a study of radiotherapy plus CTLA-4 blockade in lung cancer (dated by TCRdb to about 2018). Notes on the research overall: Objective responses occurred in 18% of enrolled patients, and roughly 30% achieved disease control. Broad study findings and their caveats: The strongest predictors of response were reported to be early dynamic shifts in blood T cell clones along with a rise in serum interferon-beta following radiation. After treatment with radiotherapy and ipilimumab, TCR clones that originated in tumors expanded in peripheral blood.

Regarding this clone: What antigen it recognizes has not been identified. No much larger clone is present one base from it, and per-base qualities are unavailable.

The study evaluated CTLA-4 blockade (ipilimumab) given together with focal radiation therapy in patients who had chemo-refractory metastatic non-small-cell lung cancer. The receptor library was made with the immunoSEQ multiplex PCR assay. Held by TCRdb, this immuneACCESS table contains in-frame sequences only and omits some clones. Under half of the omission traces to an unresolved V gene where checked; the cause of the rest is unknown. The sample table shows about 48,000 clones, and approximately 86% are seen once. Of the sample, less than 20% falls within the top ten clones. The trim is 0 bases for V and 11 bases for J, with a gap of 14 bases between the germline ends. The CDR3 has 15 amino acids, counting the end cysteine and phenylalanine. Just CDR3 DNA is preserved here, 45 bases in frame from base 1. Reading the germline V gene gives CDR1 SGHVT and CDR2 SQSDAQ.

The sequencing used peripheral blood, collected from a patient treated with radiotherapy plus ipilimumab. The TCR was taken from a human donor with non-small cell lung cancer that progressed on radiotherapy plus ipilimumab. Some clones in this sample may be carry-over from other donors' samples. The chain couples TRBV7-4 to TRBJ1-6; the D region possibly corresponds to TRBD1 (5 bases align). CDR3 reads: CASSLALAGWPPLHF. The nucleotides are TGTGCCAGCAGCTTAGCGTTGGCAGGGTGGCCACCCCTCCACTTT. Supplemented by the reference TRBV7-4 and TRBJ1-6 proteins around the CDR3, the complete variable domain is GAGVSQSPRYKVAKRGRDVALRCDSISGHVTLYWYRQTLGQGSEVLTYSQSDAQRDKSGRPSGRFSAERPERSVSTLKIQRTEQGDSAVYLCASSLALAGWPPLHFGNGTRLTVT.